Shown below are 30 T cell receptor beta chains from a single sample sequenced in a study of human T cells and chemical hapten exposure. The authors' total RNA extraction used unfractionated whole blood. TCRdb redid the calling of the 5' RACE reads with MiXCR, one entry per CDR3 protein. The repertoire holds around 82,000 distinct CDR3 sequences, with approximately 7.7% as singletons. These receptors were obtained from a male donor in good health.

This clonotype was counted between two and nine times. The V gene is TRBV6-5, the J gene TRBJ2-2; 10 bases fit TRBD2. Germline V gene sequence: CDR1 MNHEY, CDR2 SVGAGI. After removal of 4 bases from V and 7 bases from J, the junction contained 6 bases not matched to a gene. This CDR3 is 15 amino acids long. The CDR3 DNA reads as TGTGCCAGCAGTTGGGGGACTAGCGAGGACGGGGAGCTGTTTTTT. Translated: CASSWGTSEDGELFF.

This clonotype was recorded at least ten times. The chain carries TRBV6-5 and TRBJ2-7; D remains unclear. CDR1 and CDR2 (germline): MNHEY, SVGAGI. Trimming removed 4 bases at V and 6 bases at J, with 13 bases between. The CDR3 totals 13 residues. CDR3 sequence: CASSSPSRGEQYF. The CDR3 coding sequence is TGTGCCAGCAGTTCCCCATCTCGAGGCGAGCAGTACTTC.

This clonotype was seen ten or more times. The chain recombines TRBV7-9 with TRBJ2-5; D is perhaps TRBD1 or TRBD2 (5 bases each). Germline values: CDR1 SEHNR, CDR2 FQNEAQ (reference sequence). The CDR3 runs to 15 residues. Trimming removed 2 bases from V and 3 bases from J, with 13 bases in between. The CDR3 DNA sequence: TGTGCCAGCAGCTTAACGGGGCTGGGGGAAGAGACCCAGTACTTC. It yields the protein CASSLTGLGEETQYF.

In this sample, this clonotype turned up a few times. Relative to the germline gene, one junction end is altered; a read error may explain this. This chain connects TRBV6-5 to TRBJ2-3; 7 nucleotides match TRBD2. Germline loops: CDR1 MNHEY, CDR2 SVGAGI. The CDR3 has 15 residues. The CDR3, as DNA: TGTGCCAGCAGTTACCGGGCGGGAGTCACAGATACGCAGTACTTT. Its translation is CASSYRAGVTDTQYF.

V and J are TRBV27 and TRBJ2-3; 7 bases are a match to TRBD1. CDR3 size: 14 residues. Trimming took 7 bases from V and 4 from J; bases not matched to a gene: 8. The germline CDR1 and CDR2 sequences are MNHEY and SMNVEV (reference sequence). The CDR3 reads CASTGTEGSDTQYF. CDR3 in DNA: TGTGCCAGCACCGGGACAGAAGGGTCAGATACGCAGTATTTT.

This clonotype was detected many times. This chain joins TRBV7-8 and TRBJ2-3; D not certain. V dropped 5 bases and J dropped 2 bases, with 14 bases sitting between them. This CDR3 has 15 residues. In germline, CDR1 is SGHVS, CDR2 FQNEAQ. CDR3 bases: TGTGCCAGCAGCCCTGCCCAAGGAGACACAGATACGCAGTATTTT. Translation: CASSPAQGDTDTQYF.

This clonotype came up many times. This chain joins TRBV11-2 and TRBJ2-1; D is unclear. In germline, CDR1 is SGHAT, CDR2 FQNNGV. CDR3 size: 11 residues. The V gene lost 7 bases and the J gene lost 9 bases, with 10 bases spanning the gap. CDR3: CASTPMREQFF. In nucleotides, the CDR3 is TGTGCCAGCACCCCCATGCGTGAGCAGTTCTTC.

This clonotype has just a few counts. The CDR3 here is CASSLGNSNQPQHF. CDR3 DNA sequence: TGTGCCAGCAGCTTAGGGAATAGCAATCAGCCCCAGCATTTT. V gene TRBV7-2 combines with J gene TRBJ1-5; D ambiguous. From germline, CDR1 is SGHTA and CDR2 FQGNSA. The CDR3 runs 14 residues. Trimming removed 1 base from V and 0 bases from J, with 4 bases in between.

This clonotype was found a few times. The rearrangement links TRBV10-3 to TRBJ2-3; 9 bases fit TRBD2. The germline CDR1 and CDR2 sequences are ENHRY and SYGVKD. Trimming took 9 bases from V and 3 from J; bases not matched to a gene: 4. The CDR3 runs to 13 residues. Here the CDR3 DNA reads TGTGCCATTAGCGGGGGCGGGACAGATACGCAGTATTTT. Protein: CAISGGGTDTQYF.

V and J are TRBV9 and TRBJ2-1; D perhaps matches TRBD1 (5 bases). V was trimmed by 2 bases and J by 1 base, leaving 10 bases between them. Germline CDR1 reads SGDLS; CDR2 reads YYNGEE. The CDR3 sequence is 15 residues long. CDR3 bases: TGTGCCAGCAGCGTCACAGGTGAATCCTACAATGAGCAGTTCTTC. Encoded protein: CASSVTGESYNEQFF.

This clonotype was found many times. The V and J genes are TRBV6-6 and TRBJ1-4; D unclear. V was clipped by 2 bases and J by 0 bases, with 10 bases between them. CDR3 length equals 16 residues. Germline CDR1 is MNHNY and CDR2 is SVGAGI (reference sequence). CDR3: CASSYGLIPTNEKLFF. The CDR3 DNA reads TGTGCCAGCAGTTACGGTCTGATACCAACTAATGAAAAACTGTTTTTT.

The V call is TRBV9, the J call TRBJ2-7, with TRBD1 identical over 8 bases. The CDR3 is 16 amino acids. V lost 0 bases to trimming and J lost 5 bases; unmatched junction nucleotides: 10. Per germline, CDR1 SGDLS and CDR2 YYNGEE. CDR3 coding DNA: TGTGCCAGCAGCGTAGGGCGGGACAGGAGGATCGACGAGCAGTACTTC. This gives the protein CASSVGRDRRIDEQYF.

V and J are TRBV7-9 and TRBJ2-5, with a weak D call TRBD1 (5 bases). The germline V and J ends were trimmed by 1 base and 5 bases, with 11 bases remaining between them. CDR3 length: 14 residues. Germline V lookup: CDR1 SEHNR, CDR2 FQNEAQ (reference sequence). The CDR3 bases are TGTGCCAGCAGCTTAGGACAGCCCCAGGAGACCCAGTACTTC. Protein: CASSLGQPQETQYF.

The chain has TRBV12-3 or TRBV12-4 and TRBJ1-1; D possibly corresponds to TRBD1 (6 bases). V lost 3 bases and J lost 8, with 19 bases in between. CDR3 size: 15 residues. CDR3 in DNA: TGTGCCAGCAGTTTGGGGGCCGAGGGGGGAGGGGAAGCTTTCTTT. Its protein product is CASSLGAEGGGEAFF.

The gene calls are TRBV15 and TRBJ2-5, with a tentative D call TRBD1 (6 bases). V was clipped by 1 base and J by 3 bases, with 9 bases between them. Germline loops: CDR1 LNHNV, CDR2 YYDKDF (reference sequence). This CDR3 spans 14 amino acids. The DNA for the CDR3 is TGTGCCACCAGCAGAGTCAACAGGGAAGAGACCCAGTACTTC. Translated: CATSRVNREETQYF.

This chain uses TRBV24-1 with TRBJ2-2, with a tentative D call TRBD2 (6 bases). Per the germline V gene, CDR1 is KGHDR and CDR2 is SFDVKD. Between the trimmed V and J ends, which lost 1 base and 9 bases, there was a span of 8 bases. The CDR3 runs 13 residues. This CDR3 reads CATSDFGGRELFF. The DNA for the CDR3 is TGTGCCACCAGTGATTTCGGGGGTAGGGAGCTGTTTTTT.

DNA of the CDR3: TGTGCCAGCAGGATCTACCCGACTAGCGGGAGTCCATCCTTAACAGATACGCAGTATTTT. It codes for CASRIYPTSGSPSLTDTQYF. This chain connects TRBV27 to TRBJ2-3, with 12 nucleotides matching TRBD2. Germline V gene lookup returns CDR1 MNHEY and CDR2 SMNVEV (reference sequence). This CDR3 region has 20 residues. The V gene end was trimmed by 6 bases and the J gene end by 3 bases; junction bases not matched to a gene: 19.

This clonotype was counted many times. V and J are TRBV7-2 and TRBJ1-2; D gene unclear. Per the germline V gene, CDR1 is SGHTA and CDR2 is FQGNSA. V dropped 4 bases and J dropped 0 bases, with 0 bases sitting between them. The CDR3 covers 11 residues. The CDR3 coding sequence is TGTGCCAGCAGCTCTAACTATGGCTACACCTTC. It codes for CASSSNYGYTF.

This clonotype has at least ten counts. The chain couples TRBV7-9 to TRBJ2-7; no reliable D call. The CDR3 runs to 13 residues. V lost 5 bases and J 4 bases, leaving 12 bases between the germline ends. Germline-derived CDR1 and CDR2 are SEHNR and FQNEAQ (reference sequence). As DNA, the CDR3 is TGTGCCAGCAGCACCGGGCGTCAATACGAGCAGTACTTC. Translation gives CASSTGRQYEQYF.

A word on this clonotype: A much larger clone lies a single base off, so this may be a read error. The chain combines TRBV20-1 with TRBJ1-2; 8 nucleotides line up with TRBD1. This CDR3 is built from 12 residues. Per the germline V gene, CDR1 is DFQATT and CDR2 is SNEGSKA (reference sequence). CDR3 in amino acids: CSARTGDYGDTF. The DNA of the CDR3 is TGCAGTGCTAGGACAGGGGACTATGGCGACACCTTC.

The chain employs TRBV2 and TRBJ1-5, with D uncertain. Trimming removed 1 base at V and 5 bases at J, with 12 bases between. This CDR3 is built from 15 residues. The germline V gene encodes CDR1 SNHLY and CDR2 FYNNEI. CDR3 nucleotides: TGTGCCAGCAGTGAAGGGGCAGGAGAATATCAGCCCCAGCATTTT. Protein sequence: CASSEGAGEYQPQHF.

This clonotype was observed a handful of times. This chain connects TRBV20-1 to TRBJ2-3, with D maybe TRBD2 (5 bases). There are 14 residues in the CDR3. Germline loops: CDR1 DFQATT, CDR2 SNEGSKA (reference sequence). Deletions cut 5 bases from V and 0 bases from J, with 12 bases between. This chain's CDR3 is CSAPKRTSTDTQYF. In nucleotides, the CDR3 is TGCAGTGCTCCGAAAAGGACTAGCACAGATACGCAGTATTTT.

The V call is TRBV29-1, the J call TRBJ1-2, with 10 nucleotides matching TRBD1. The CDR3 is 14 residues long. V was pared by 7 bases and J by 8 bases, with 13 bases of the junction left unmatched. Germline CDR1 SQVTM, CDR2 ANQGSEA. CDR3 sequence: CSGDTGQGDYGYTF. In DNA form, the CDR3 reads TGCAGCGGCGACACCGGACAGGGGGATTACGGCTACACCTTC.

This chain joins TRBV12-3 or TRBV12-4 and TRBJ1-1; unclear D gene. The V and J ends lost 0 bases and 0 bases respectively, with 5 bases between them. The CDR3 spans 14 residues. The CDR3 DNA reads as TGTGCCAGCAGTTTAGCGCAGCTGAACACTGAAGCTTTCTTT. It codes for CASSLAQLNTEAFF.

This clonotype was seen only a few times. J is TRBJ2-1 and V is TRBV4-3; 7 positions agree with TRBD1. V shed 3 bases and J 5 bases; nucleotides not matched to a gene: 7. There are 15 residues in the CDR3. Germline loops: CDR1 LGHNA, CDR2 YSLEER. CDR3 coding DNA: TGCGCCAGCAGCCACGAACAGGGGCAAAACAATGAGCAGTTCTTC. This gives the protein CASSHEQGQNNEQFF.

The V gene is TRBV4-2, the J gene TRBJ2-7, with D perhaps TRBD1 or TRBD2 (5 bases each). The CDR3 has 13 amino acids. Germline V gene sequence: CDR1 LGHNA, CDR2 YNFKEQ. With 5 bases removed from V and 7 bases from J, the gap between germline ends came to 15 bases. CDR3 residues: CASSTVGAGEQYF. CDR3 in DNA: TGTGCCAGCAGCACCGTCGGGGCAGGGGAGCAGTACTTC.

This CDR3 is CASSSDTSGNTIYF. DNA of the CDR3: TGTGCCAGCAGTTCCGACACCTCTGGAAACACCATATATTTT. This chain uses TRBV2 with TRBJ1-3; D remains unclear. Per the germline V gene, CDR1 is SNHLY and CDR2 is FYNNEI. V gave up 5 bases and J gave up 0 bases, with 8 bases separating them. CDR3 length: 14 residues.

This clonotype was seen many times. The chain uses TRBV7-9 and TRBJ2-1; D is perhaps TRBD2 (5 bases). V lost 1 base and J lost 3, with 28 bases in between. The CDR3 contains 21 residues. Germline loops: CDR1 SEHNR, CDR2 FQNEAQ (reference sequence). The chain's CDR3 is CASSLGNMYSRAQAVYNEQFF. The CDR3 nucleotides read TGTGCCAGCAGCTTAGGAAACATGTACTCGAGGGCCCAGGCAGTCTACAATGAGCAGTTCTTC. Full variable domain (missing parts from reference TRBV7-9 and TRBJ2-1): DTGVSQNPRHKITKRGQNVTFRCDPISEHNRLYWYRQTLGQGPEFLTYFQNEAQLEKSRLLSDRFSAERPKGSFSTLEIQRTEQGDSAMYLCASSLGNMYSRAQAVYNEQFFGPGTRLTVL.

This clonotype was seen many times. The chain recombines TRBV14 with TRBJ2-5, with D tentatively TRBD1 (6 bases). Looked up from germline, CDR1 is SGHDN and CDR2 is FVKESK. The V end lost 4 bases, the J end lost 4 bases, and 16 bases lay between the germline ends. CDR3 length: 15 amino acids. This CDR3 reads CASSRRTQGLETQYF. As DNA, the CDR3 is TGTGCCAGCAGCCGGCGGACTCAGGGGTTAGAGACCCAGTACTTC.

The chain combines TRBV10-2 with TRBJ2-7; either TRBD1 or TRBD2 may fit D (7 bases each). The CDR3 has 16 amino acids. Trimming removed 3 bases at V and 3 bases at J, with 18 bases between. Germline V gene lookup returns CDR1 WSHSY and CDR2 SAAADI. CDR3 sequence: CASSDPSGGGVYEQYF. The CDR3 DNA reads TGCGCCAGCAGTGACCCCTCAGGGGGGGGGGTCTACGAGCAGTACTTC.